This T cell receptor (beta chain) came from a study of CD8 T cells in ankylosing spondylitis. For TCR beta, libraries came from quantitative 5'-RACE with molecular barcodes. MiXCR was run by TCRdb on the 5' RACE reads, yielding one entry per CDR3 protein. The data show 400,000 or so distinct CDR3 sequences, with roughly 26% seen just once and 0.89% held by the top ten. With respect to this clonotype: The target antigen is unknown.

The trim removed 0 bases at V and 4 bases at J, leaving 6 bases unmatched. This CDR3 spans 16 amino acids. Looked up from germline, CDR1 is DFQATT and CDR2 is SNEGSKA (reference sequence). General study results and limits: Significant enrichment of disease-linked clones was reportedly seen in matched ankylosing spondylitis synovial fluid. Disease-linked clones, CD8+, were relatively rare in peripheral blood. Past research had described some motif variants in reactive arthritis synovial fluid and blood. Typical of ankylosing spondylitis blood, it appeared, was a TCR beta motif of roughly eight highly homologous variants.

The gene calls are TRBV20-1 and TRBJ2-2; TRBD2 matches 9 bases. This receptor was obtained from a male donor with ankylosing spondylitis. The sample consisted of blood, either unsorted or a sorted T cell fraction (not recorded which). The DNA of the CDR3 is TGCAGTGCTAGAGACGGAGCGGGAGGAAGCACCGGGGAGCTGTTTTTT. This codes for CSARDGAGGSTGELFF.